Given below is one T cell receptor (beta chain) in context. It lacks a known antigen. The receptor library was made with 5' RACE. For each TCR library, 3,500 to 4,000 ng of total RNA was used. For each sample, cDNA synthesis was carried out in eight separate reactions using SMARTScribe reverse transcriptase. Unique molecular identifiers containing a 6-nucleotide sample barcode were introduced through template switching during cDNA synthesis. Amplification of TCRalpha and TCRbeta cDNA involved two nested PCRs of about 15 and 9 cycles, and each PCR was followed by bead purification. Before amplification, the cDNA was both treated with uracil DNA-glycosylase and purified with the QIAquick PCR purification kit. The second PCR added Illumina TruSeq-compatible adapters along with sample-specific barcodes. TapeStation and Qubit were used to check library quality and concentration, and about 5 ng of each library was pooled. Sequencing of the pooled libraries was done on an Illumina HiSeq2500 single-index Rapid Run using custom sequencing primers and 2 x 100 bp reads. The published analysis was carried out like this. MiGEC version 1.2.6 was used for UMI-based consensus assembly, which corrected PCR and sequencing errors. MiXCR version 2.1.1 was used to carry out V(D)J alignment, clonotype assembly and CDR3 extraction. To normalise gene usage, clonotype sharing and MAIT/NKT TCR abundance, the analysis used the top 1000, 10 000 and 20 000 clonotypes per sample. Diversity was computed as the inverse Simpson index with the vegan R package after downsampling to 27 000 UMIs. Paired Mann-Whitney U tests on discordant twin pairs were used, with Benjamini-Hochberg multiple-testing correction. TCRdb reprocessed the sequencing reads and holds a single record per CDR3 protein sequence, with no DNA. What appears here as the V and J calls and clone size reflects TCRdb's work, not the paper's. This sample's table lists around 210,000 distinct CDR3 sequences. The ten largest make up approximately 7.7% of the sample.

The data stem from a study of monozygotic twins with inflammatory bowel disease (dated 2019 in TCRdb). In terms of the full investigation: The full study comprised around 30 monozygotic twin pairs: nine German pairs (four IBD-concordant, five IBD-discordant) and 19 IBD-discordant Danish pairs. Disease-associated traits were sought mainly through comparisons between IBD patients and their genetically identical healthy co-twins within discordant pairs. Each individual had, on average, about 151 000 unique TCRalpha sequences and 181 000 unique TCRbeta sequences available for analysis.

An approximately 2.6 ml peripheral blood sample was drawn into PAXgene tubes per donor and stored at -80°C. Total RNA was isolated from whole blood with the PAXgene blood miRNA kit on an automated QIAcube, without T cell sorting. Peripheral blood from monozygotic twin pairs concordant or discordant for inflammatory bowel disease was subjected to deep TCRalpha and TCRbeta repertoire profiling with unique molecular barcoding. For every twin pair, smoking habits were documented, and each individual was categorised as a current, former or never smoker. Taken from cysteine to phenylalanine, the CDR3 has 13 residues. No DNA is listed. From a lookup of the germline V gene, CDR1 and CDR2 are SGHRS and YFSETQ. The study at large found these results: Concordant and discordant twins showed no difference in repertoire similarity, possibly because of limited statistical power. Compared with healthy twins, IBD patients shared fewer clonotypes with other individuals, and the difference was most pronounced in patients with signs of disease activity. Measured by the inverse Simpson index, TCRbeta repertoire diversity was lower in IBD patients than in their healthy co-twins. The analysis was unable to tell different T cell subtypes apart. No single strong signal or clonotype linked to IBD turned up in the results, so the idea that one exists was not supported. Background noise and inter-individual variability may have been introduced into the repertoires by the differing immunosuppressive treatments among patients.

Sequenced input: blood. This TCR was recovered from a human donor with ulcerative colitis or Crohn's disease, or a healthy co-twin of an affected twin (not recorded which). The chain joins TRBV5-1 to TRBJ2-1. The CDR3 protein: CASSLEAYNEQFF.